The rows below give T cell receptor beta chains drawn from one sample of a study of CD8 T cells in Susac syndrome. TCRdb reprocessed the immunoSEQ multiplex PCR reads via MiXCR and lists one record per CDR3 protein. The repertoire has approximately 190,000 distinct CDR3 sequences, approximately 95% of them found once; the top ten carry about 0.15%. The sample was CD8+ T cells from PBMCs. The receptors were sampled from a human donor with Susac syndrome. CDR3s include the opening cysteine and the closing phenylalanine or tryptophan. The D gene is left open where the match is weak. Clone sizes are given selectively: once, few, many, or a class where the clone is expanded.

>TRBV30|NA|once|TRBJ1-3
CAWSALTDTSGNTIYF
TGTGCCTGGAGTGCCCTGACAGATACCTCTGGAAACACCATATATTTT
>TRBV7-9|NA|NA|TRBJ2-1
CASSSTIQGPSYNEQFF
TGTGCCAGCAGCTCGACCATACAGGGTCCTTCCTACAATGAGCAGTTCTTC
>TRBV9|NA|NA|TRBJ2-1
CASSPSSGTTSNEQFF
TGTGCCAGCAGCCCCTCCTCCGGGACGACGAGCAATGAGCAGTTCTTC
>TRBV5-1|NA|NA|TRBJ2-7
CASSLDTGSVPYEQYF
TGCGCCAGCAGCTTGGATACGGGGTCTGTCCCCTACGAGCAGTACTTC
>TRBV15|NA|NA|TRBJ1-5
CATSSTSNQPQHF
TGTGCCACCAGCAGTACTAGCAATCAGCCCCAGCATTTT
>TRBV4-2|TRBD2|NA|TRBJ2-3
CASSKAGGDDTQYF
TGTGCCAGCAGTAAGGCGGGGGGAGATGATACGCAGTATTTT
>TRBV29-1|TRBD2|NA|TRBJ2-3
CSDLSSGGDTQYF
TGCAGCGACCTCAGCTCCGGGGGGGATACGCAGTATTTT
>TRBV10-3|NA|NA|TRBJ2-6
CAIRALSSGANVLTF
TGTGCCATCAGGGCTTTGAGCTCTGGGGCCAACGTCCTGACTTTC
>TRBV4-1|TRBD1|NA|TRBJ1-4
CASSQDDRAVINEKLFF
TGCGCCAGCAGCCAAGACGACAGGGCAGTGATTAACGAAAAACTGTTTTTT
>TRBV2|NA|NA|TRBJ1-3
CASSEEGNGNTIYF
TGTGCCAGCAGTGAAGAGGGGAACGGAAACACCATATATTTT
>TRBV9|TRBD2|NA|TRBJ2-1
CASTPVQNSGIEQFF
TGTGCCAGCACCCCCGTTCAGAATAGCGGGATTGAGCAGTTCTTC
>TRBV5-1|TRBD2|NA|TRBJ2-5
CASRTSGSVVQETQYF
TGCGCCAGCAGGACTAGCGGGAGCGTCGTACAAGAGACCCAGTACTTC
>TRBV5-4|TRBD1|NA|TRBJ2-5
CASRPGQGQGQETQYF
TGTGCCAGCAGACCGGGACAGGGCCAGGGCCAAGAGACCCAGTACTTC
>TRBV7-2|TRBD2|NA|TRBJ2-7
CASSPTTSGVTYEQYF
TGTGCCAGCAGCCCAACGACTAGCGGGGTTACCTACGAGCAGTACTTC
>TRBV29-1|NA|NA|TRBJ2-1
CSVVPTYNGQFF
TGCAGCGTTGTCCCAACTTACAATGGGCAGTTCTTC
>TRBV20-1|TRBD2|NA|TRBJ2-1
CSVPSSGDYNEQFF
TGCAGTGTCCCTTCTAGCGGGGATTACAATGAGCAGTTCTTC
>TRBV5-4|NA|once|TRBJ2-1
CASSLWGYNEQFF
TGTGCCAGCAGCTTGTGGGGGTACAATGAGCAGTTCTTC
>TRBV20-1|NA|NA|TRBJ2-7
CSAIGTTKSYEQYF
TGCAGTGCTATAGGCACAACCAAATCCTACGAGCAGTACTTC
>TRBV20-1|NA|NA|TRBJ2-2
CSASDTGELFF
TGCAGTGCTAGCGACACCGGGGAGCTGTTTTTT
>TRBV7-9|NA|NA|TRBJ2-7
CASSLQGGQPYEQYF
TGTGCCAGCAGCTTACAAGGAGGACAGCCCTACGAGCAGTACTTC
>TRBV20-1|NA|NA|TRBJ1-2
CSASGQRHYGYTF
TGCAGTGCTAGTGGGCAGCGGCACTATGGCTACACCTTC
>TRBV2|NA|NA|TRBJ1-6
CASSEISSPTLHF
TGTGCCAGCAGTGAAATATCCTCCCCCACCCTCCACTTT
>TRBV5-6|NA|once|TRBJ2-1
CASDGGWSEQFF
TGTGCCAGCGATGGGGGATGGAGTGAGCAGTTCTTC
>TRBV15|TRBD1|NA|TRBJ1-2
CATSREPGQVYGYTF
TGTGCCACCAGCAGGGAACCGGGACAGGTCTATGGCTACACCTTC
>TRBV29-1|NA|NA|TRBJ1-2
CSVNTGTHYGYTF
TGCAGCGTGAACACCGGGACACACTATGGCTACACCTTC
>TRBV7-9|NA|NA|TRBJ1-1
CASSPPRGMNTEAFF
TGTGCCAGCAGCCCCCCCCGGGGGATGAACACTGAAGCTTTCTTT
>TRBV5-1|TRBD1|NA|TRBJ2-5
CASRPGTGQETQYF
TGCGCCAGCAGGCCCGGGACAGGACAAGAGACCCAGTACTTC
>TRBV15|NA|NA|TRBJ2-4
CATSREEVLAKNIQYF
TGTGCCACCAGCAGAGAAGAAGTTTTAGCCAAAAACATTCAGTACTTC
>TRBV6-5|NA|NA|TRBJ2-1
CASSPLGGYNEQFF
TGTGCCAGCAGCCCCCTCGGGGGATACAATGAGCAGTTCTTC
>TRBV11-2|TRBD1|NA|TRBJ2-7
CASIQGASSSYEQYF
TGTGCCAGCATTCAGGGGGCCTCTAGCTCCTACGAGCAGTACTTC
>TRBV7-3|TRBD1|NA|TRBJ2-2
CASSLIGTGVGELFF
TGTGCCAGCAGCTTAATAGGGACAGGGGTCGGGGAGCTGTTTTTT
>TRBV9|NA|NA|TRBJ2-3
CASSPTGYTDTQYF
TGTGCCAGCAGCCCAACAGGGTATACAGATACGCAGTATTTT
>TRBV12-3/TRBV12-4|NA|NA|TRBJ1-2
CASSPGAGDYGYTF
TGTGCCAGCAGTCCTGGTGCAGGGGACTATGGCTACACCTTC
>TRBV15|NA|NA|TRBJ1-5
CATSDRDSNQPQHF
TGTGCCACCAGCGACCGGGACAGCAATCAGCCCCAGCATTTT
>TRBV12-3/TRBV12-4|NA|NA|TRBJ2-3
CASRRRVTDTQYF
TGTGCCAGCAGAAGAAGAGTTACAGATACGCAGTATTTT
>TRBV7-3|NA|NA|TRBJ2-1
CASSPFGAGALFMNEQFF
TGTGCCAGCAGCCCCTTCGGGGCAGGGGCTTTGTTCATGAATGAGCAGTTCTTC
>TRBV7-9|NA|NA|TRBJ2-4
CASSLGAGNIQYF
TGTGCCAGCAGCTTGGGTGCAGGGAACATTCAGTACTTC
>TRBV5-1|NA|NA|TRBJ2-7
CASSLDSETYEQYF
TGCGCCAGCAGCTTAGACAGCGAGACCTACGAGCAGTACTTC
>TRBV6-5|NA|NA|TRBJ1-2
CASSPGGWDGYTF
TGTGCCAGCAGCCCAGGCGGGTGGGATGGCTACACCTTC
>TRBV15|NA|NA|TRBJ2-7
CATSRDKGSSYEQYF
TGTGCCACCAGCAGAGATAAAGGTAGCTCCTACGAGCAGTACTTC
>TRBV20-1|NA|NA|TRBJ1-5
CSASRDTDSNQPQHF
TGCAGTGCTAGCCGGGACACCGATAGCAATCAGCCCCAGCATTTT
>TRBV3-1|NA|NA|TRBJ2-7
CASSPKGAYEQYF
TGTGCCAGCAGCCCGAAAGGAGCCTACGAGCAGTACTTC
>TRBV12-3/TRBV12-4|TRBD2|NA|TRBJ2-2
CASSFGGSLGELFF
TGTGCCAGCAGTTTCGGGGGGAGTCTCGGGGAGCTGTTTTTT
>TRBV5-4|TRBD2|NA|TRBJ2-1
CASSLLLAGDSYNEQFF
TGTGCCAGCAGCTTACTTTTAGCGGGGGATTCCTACAATGAGCAGTTCTTC
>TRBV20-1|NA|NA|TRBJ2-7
CSASTGVAYEQYF
TGCAGTGCTAGTACTGGCGTAGCTTACGAGCAGTACTTC